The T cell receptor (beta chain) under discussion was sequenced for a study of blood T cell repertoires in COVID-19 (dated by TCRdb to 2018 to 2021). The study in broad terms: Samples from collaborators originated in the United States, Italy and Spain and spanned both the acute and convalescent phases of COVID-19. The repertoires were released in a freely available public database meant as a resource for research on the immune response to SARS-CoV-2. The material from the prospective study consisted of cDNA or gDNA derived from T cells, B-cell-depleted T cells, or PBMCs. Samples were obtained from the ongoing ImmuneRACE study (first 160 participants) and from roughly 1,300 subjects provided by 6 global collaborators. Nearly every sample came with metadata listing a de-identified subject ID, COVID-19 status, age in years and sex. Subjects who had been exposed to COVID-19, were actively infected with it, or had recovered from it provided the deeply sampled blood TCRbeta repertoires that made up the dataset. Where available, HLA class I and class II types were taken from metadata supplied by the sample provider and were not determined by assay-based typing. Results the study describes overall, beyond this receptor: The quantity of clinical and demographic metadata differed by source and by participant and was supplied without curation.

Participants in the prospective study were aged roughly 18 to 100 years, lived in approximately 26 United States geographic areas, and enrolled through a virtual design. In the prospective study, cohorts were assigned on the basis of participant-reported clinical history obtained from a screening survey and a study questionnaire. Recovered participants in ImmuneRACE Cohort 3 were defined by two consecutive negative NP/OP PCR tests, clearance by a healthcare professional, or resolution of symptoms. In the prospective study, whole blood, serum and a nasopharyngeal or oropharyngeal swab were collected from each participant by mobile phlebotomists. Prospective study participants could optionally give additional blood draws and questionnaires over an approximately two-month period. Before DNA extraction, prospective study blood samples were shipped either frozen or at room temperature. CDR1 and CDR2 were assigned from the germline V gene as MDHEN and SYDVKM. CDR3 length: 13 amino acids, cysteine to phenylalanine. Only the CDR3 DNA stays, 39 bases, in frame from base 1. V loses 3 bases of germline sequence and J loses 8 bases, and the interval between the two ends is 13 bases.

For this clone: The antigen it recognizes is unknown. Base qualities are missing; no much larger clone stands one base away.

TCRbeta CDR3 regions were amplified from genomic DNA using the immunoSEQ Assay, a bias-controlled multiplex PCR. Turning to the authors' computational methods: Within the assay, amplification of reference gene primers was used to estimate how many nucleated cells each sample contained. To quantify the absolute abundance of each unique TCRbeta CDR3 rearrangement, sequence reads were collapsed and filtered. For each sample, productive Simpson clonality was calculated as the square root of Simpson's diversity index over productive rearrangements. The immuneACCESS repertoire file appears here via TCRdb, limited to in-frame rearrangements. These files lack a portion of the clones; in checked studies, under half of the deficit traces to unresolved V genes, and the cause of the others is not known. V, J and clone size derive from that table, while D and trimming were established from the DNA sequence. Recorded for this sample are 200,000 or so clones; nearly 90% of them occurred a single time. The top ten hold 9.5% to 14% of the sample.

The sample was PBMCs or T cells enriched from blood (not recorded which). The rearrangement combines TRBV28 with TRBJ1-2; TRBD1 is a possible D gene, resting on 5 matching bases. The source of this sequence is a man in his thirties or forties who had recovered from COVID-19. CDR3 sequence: CASSFVGQGGYTF. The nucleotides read TGTGCCAGCAGTTTTGTGGGGCAGGGCGGCTACACCTTC.